The clone carrying this T cell receptor beta chain appeared once. Measured with immunoSEQ multiplex PCR; TCRdb has only the in-frame clones, and not every one. The repertoire holds 2 million to 3 million clones, with around 94% as singletons. The source of the sample is a study of shared clonotypes between healthy human individuals. Each of the donors was a healthy adult who was HIV-negative and had not had a recent acute infection or vaccination. CDR1 and CDR2 from the germline V gene are SGHRS and YFSETQ. Trimming removed 4 bases from V and 5 bases from J; junction bases left unmatched: 12. CDR3 length: 16 residues.

J is TRBJ1-2 and V is TRBV5-1; TRBD1 matches 9 bases. What was sequenced was naive CD4+ T cells sorted from blood. Noted subset: CD45RA+ positively selected. This TCR was sampled from a man aged 18 to 29 in good health. This CDR3 is CASSGEDRGGRYGYTF. DNA of the CDR3: TGCGCCAGCAGCGGGGAGGACAGGGGCGGAAGGTATGGCTACACCTTC.